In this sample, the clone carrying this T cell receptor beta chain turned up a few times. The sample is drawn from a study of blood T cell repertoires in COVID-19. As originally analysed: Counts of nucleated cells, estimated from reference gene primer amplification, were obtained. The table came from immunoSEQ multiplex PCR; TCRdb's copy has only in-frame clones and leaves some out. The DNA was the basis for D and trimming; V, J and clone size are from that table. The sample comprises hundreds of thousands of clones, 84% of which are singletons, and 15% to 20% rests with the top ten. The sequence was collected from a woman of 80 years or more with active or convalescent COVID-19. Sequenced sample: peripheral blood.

The CDR3 spells CASSEIVGQGGYTF. The CDR3 DNA is TGTGCCAGCAGTGAAATCGTGGGACAGGGTGGCTACACCTTC. The chain has TRBV6-4 and TRBJ1-2; 9 bases map to TRBD1. CDR3 size: 14 residues. The junction had 6 bases not matched to a gene; V was cut back by 3 bases and J by 7 bases. CDR1 is MRHNA and CDR2 is SNTAGT in the germline V gene.